This TCR beta chain was recovered during a study of blood T cell repertoires in COVID-19. The CDR3 is made up of 16 amino acids. The germline V gene encodes CDR1 SGHRS and CDR2 YFSETQ. Unmatched junction bases numbered 6, after V lost 0 bases and J lost 4 bases. The assay was immunoSEQ multiplex PCR, and TCRdb's table has in-frame clones only and misses some. This table holds 150,000 to 200,000 clones, 65% to 85% found once. The rearrangement uses TRBV5-1 and TRBJ2-7, with 11 bases lining up with TRBD1. The TCR sequence derives from a human donor with acute or convalescent COVID-19. The donor label of this sample is uncertain. What was sequenced was peripheral blood. CDR3 amino acids: CASSLEPGTGGYEQYF. CDR3 bases: TGCGCCAGCAGCTTGGAACCCGGGACAGGGGGATACGAGCAGTACTTC.